The subject of this entry is one T cell receptor beta chain. This CDR3 comprises 15 residues. The sample is drawn from a study of blood T cell repertoires in COVID-19. The table came from immunoSEQ multiplex PCR; TCRdb's copy has only in-frame clones and leaves some out. Here the sample spans 150,000 to 200,000 clones, around 83% being singletons. This receptor was obtained from a man aged 18 to 29 with acute or convalescent COVID-19. The specimen was peripheral blood. V and J are TRBV21-1 and TRBJ2-3; the table gives TRBD2 as D, unverified against the DNA. TRBV21-1 is assigned pseudogene status. The CDR3 DNA reads TGTGCCAGCAGCAAAGGGGCGGAGGGAGCAGATACGCAGTATTTT. Protein sequence: CASSKGAEGADTQYF.